This TCR beta chain originates from a study of CD8+ T cells in alopecia areata. Study results and caveats: For lesional scalp, especially alopecia totalis/universalis, clonality was higher than in normal scalp.

In the case of this clone: Its target is unknown.

Separation by sorting yielded CD4+ and CD8+ T cells from PBMCs. It was cDNA, reverse transcribed from extracted RNA, that served as the sequencing template. The method was immunoSEQ multiplex PCR; TCRdb's version includes in-frame clones alone and lacks a portion of them. The sample contains approximately 150,000 clones, around 54% of which appear only once. CDR3 length: 15 amino acids. Germline V gene lookup returns CDR1 MGHRA and CDR2 YSYEKL. The V and J ends lost 4 bases and 0 bases respectively, with 11 bases between them. Sample: CD4+ T cells sorted from blood. The clonotype comes from a human donor in good health. V usage is TRBV4-1 and J usage is TRBJ2-3; D tentatively fits TRBD1 or TRBD2 (5 bases each). This chain's CDR3 is CASSLLGTSTDTQYF. DNA for the CDR3: TGCGCCAGCAGCCTTCTCGGGACCAGCACAGATACGCAGTATTTT.